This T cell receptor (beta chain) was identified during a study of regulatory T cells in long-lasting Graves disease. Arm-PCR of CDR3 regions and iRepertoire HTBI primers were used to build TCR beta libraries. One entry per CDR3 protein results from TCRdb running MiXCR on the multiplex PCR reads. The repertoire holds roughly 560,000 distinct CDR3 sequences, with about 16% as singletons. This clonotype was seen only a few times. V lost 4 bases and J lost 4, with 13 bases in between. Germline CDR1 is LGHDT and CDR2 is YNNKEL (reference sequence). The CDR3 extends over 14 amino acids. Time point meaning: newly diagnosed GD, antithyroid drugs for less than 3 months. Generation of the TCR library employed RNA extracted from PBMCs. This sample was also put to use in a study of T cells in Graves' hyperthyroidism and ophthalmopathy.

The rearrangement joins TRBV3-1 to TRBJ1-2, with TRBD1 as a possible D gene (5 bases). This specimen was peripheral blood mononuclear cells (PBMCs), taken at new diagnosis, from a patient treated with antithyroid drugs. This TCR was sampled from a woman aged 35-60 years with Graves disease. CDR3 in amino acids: CASSRTTAGYGYTF. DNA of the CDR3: TGTGCCAGCAGCCGAACGACAGCCGGCTATGGCTACACCTTC.